The entry that follows covers one T cell receptor beta chain sequence. The record originates from a study of blood T cell repertoires in COVID-19. About the study: Sites across the United States, Italy and Spain contributed samples from acute and convalescent COVID-19. From T cells, B-cell-depleted T cells, or PBMCs came the material, which was cDNA or gDNA.

Authors' analysis steps: Reference gene primer amplification gave estimated nucleated cell counts. The repertoire was sequenced with immunoSEQ multiplex PCR; TCRdb's copy has only in-frame clones and lacks some. That table furnishes V, J and clone size, whereas the DNA furnished D and trimming. The sample carries more than 90,000 clones, roughly 84% recorded once. The CDR3 consists of 15 residues. Trimming left V 4 bases short and J 0 bases short, with 12 bases between. Germline V gene sequence: CDR1 LGHDT, CDR2 YNNKEL (reference sequence). The sequence was obtained from a human donor in a cohort sampled during active COVID-19. Sequenced sample: peripheral blood. The rearrangement uses TRBV3-1 (or the pseudogene TRBV3-2) and TRBJ1-2; D gene uncertain. CDR3: CASSPGVAANYGYTF. The CDR3 nucleotides read TGTGCCAGCAGCCCAGGCGTGGCTGCTAACTATGGCTACACCTTC.